This T cell receptor beta chain was captured by sequencing in a study of blood T cell repertoires in COVID-19. For the study at large: Sites across the United States, Italy and Spain contributed samples from acute and convalescent COVID-19. T cells, B-cell-depleted T cells, or PBMCs provided the cDNA or gDNA that served as material.

Authors' data handling: Reference gene primer amplification yielded estimated nucleated cell counts. Some clones are missing from TCRdb's copy, which holds only in-frame ones; the method was immunoSEQ multiplex PCR. That table supplies the V and J calls and clone size; D and trimming were determined from the DNA. The top ten clones hold approximately 2.4% of a sample with about 150,000 clones, roughly 86% of them seen once. V lost 9 bases, J lost 3 bases, and 6 bases stayed unmatched. The CDR3 spans 14 residues. CDR1 LNHDA and CDR2 SQIVND come from the germline V gene (reference sequence). The V gene is TRBV19, the J gene TRBJ2-2, with 8 bases lining up with TRBD2. The specimen was peripheral blood. The TCR was taken from a human donor in a cohort sampled during active COVID-19. The CDR3 bases are TGTGCCAGCCGCCGGGGGGGAGACACCGGGGAGCTGTTTTTT. It yields the protein CASRRGGDTGELFF.